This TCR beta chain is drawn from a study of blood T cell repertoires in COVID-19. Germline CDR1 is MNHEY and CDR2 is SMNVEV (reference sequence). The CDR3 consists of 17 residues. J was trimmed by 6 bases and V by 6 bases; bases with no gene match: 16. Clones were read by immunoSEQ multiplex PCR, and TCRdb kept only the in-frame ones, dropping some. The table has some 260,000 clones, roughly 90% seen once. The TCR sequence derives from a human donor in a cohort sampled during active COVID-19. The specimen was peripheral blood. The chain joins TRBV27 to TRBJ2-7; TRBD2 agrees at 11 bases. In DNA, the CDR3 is TGTGCCAGCAGCTCTCTCAGACTAGCGGGAAACCGAGGCGAGCAGTACTTC. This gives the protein CASSSLRLAGNRGEQYF.